This entry lists 18 T cell receptor beta chains sequenced from one sample in a study of immune evolution from preneoplasia to lung adenocarcinoma. The method was immunoSEQ multiplex PCR; TCRdb's version includes in-frame clones alone and lacks a portion of them. Of more than 4,000 clones listed, about 80% are singletons. The sample consisted of FFPE normal lung tissue adjacent to the tumor. Source of these receptors: a person aged 50-75 years with lung adenocarcinoma.

The rearrangement uses TRBV29-1 and TRBJ1-2, with TRBD1 matching 8 bases. Per the germline V gene, CDR1 is SQVTM and CDR2 is ANQGSEA. CDR3 size: 13 residues. V lost 3 bases, J lost 8 bases, and 8 bases stayed unmatched. The CDR3 loop is CSVEGTGPGGYTF. The CDR3 DNA reads as TGCAGCGTTGAGGGGACAGGCCCCGGAGGCTACACCTTC. Full variable domain (remainder filled in from reference TRBV29-1 and TRBJ1-2): SAVISQKPSRDICQRGTSLTIQCQVDSQVTMMFWYRQQPGQSLTLIATANQGSEATYESGFVIDKFPISRPNLTFSTLTVSNMSPEDSSIYLCSVEGTGPGGYTFGSGTRLTVV.

The genes are TRBV19 and TRBJ2-1; the D gene is possibly TRBD1 (6 bases). In germline, CDR1 is LNHDA, CDR2 SQIVND (reference sequence). The CDR3 contains 13 residues. Trimming removed 1 base from V and 6 bases from J, with 7 bases in between. CDR3 bases: TGTGCCAGTAGTATAGGACAGGTCAATGAGCAGTTCTTC. This gives the protein CASSIGQVNEQFF.

The genes are TRBV6-6 and TRBJ1-5; D is unresolved. V lost 3 bases and J 0 bases, leaving 12 bases between the germline ends. CDR3 length equals 16 residues. The germline CDR1 and CDR2 sequences are MNHNY and SVGAGI (reference sequence). CDR3 DNA: TGTGCCAGCAGTTATCGCCCAGACTATAGCAATCAGCCCCAGCATTTT. Translation gives CASSYRPDYSNQPQHF.

The chain employs TRBV9 and TRBJ2-1; possible D gene TRBD1, 5 bases. V was pared by 2 bases and J by 6 bases, with 9 bases between. The germline gives CDR1 SGDLS, CDR2 YYNGEE. The CDR3 is 13 amino acids. The CDR3 loop reads CASSVPGFNEQFF. CDR3 coding DNA: TGTGCCAGCAGCGTGCCAGGGTTCAATGAGCAGTTCTTC. Full variable domain (outside the CDR3, taken from reference TRBV9 and TRBJ2-1): DSGVTQTPKHLITATGQRVTLRCSPRSGDLSVYWYQQSLDQGLQFLIQYYNGEERAKGNILERFSAQQFPDLHSELNLSSLELGDSALYFCASSVPGFNEQFFGPGTRLTVL.

V usage is TRBV25-1 and J usage is TRBJ1-1, with 9 positions matching TRBD1. Germline lookup yields CDR1 MGHDK and CDR2 SYGVNS. This CDR3 region has 12 residues. Trimming removed 8 bases from V and 4 bases from J; junction bases left unmatched: 2. The CDR3 is CASGTGTTEAFF. The DNA for the CDR3 is TGTGCCAGCGGGACAGGGACCACTGAAGCTTTCTTT.

This clone appeared once. This chain links TRBV13 with TRBJ1-5; 10 bases align to TRBD1. The germline gives CDR1 PRHDT, CDR2 FYEKMQ (reference sequence). With 5 bases clipped from V and 2 bases from J, the junction kept 3 bases outside the gene matches. This CDR3 region has 15 residues. The CDR3 DNA sequence: TGTGCCAGCAGCGCAGGGACAGGGGGCAATCAGCCCCAGCATTTT. It translates to CASSAGTGGNQPQHF.

A single count supports this clone. The chain links TRBV11-1 to TRBJ2-7, with D tentatively TRBD2 (6 bases). This CDR3 region has 14 residues. Germline-derived CDR1 and CDR2 are SGHAT and FQDESV (reference sequence). Trimming stripped 5 bases from V and 3 bases from J, with 14 bases between. CDR3 in amino acids: CASSLGLLDYEQYF. CDR3 in DNA: TGTGCCAGCAGCCTGGGACTTCTGGACTACGAGCAGTACTTC.

CDR3 in amino acids: CAVGLPGEGYTF. The CDR3 region has the DNA TGTGCAGTAGGCCTCCCGGGTGAGGGCTACACCTTC. This rearrangement joins TRBV19 to TRBJ1-2; D call uncertain. The CDR3 has 12 amino acids. Germline loops: CDR1 LNHDA, CDR2 SQIVND (reference sequence).

V usage is TRBV27 and J usage is TRBJ2-7; 10 positions agree with TRBD1. With 7 bases clipped from V and 5 bases from J, the junction kept 8 bases outside the gene matches. This CDR3 region has 14 residues. CDR1 MNHEY and CDR2 SMNVEV come from the germline V gene (reference sequence). The CDR3 DNA reads TGTGCCAGCACCCACAGACAGGGGGCCAACGAGCAGTACTTC. This codes for CASTHRQGANEQYF.

The rearrangement uses TRBV15 and TRBJ1-1; the D is unclear. Trimming removed 0 bases at V and 2 bases at J, with 4 bases between. This CDR3 region has 13 residues. CDR1 and CDR2 from the germline V gene are LNHNV and YYDKDF (reference sequence). The CDR3 nucleotides read TGTGCCACCAGCAGAGATCCCAACACTGAAGCTTTCTTT. Translating it yields CATSRDPNTEAFF.

Written as DNA, the CDR3 is TGTGCCAGCAGTGAAGGCAGGACTGGGGCCAACGTCCTGACTTTC. Protein product: CASSEGRTGANVLTF. J is TRBJ2-6 and V is TRBV6-4; D unresolved. Trimming stripped 3 bases from V and 2 bases from J, with 8 bases between. The germline gives CDR1 MRHNA, CDR2 SNTAGT. The CDR3 is 15 amino acids.

The chain carries TRBV4-1 and TRBJ1-4, with 7 bases fitting TRBD1. CDR1 is MGHRA, CDR2 YSYEKL, per germline. The CDR3 is 15 residues long. J lost 6 bases, V lost 2 bases, and 6 bases had no gene match. CDR3 sequence: CASSQQQGTDEKLFF. The CDR3 nucleotides read TGCGCCAGCAGCCAACAACAGGGGACGGATGAAAAACTGTTTTTT.

V is TRBV18 and J is TRBJ2-7, with 12 bases fitting TRBD2. CDR1 is KGHSH, CDR2 LQKENI, per germline. There are 16 residues in the CDR3. Trimming at V came to 0 bases and at J to 5 bases, leaving 5 bases not matched to a gene. DNA for the CDR3: TGTGCCAGCTCACCACCGACTAGCGGGAGACCTGACGAGCAGTACTTC. Translation: CASSPPTSGRPDEQYF.

J is TRBJ2-2 and V is TRBV18; 7 bases map to TRBD1. Germline V gene sequence: CDR1 KGHSH, CDR2 LQKENI. This CDR3 contains 16 residues. J gave up 7 bases and V 0 bases, and 8 bases lay outside the gene matches. CDR3 in DNA: TGTGCCAGCTCACCACCGTTGGCAGGGGGAAGCGGGGAGCTGTTTTTT. It translates to CASSPPLAGGSGELFF.

The chain carries TRBV9 and TRBJ2-2, with a possible D match to TRBD2 (5 bases). This CDR3 region has 14 residues. CDR1 is SGDLS, CDR2 YYNGEE, per germline. V was cut by 4 bases and J by 5 bases, with 12 bases left in between. The CDR3 DNA sequence: TGTGCCAGCAGCAGGAGCTCGGGAACCGGGGAGCTGTTTTTT. Its translation is CASSRSSGTGELFF.

On this clone itself: One end of the junction varies from germline; a read error may be responsible. The V gene is TRBV12-5, the J gene TRBJ1-2, with D hard to call. Germline loops: CDR1 LGHNT, CDR2 FRNRAP. The CDR3 length is 12 residues. The CDR3 coding sequence is TGTGCTAATGGTTCGCCCGTCCATGGCTACACCTTC. Its translation is CANGSPVHGYTF.

V usage is TRBV11-2 and J usage is TRBJ2-7; D is uncertain. Trimming took 2 bases from V and 0 from J, leaving 8 bases between them. From germline, CDR1 is SGHAT and CDR2 FQNNGV. CDR3 size: 14 residues. The chain's CDR3 is CASSLSRSSYEQYF. The CDR3 nucleotides are TGTGCCAGCAGCTTATCCAGGAGCTCCTACGAGCAGTACTTC.

As to this clone: Given the absence of the conserved phenylalanine or tryptophan at the CDR3 end, a read error is likely. V and J are TRBV28 and TRBJ1-1, with unresolved D. Trimming removed 5 bases at V and 5 bases at J, with 9 bases between. Germline-derived CDR1 and CDR2 are MDHEN and SYDVKM. CDR3 length: 12 amino acids. The CDR3, as DNA: TGTGCCAGCAGTAAGGTAGAGACTGAAGCTTTCCTT. Protein product: CASSKVETEAFL.